This paragraph reports one TCR beta chain. Its antigen remains unknown. This specimen belongs to a study of shared clonotypes between healthy human individuals. Findings and caveats of the study: Clonotype sharing among donors was expected to depend on sequencing depth.

Loaded into unsorted PBMC replicate PCRs was 300 ng DNA, 30,000 or so T cell genomes. In the study's own analysis: For the immunoSEQ data, sequences were junction-only without quality scores, so filtering differed. This table comes from immunoSEQ multiplex PCR, and its TCRdb copy is limited to in-frame clones, with some not included. D and trimming were read from the DNA, whereas the V and J calls and clone size are those reported in that table. This sample has under 600,000 clones; roughly 79% occur once, and the top ten carry around 11%. This CDR3 is 10 amino acids long. The germline V gene encodes CDR1 DFQATT and CDR2 SNEGSKA (reference sequence). Trimming stripped 5 bases from V and 4 bases from J, with 6 bases between.

The specimen was PBMCs. The source of this sequence is a woman in her thirties or forties in good health. Some clones in this sample may be carry-over from other donors' samples. The V and J genes are TRBV20-1 and TRBJ2-7; D unresolved. The CDR3 region has the DNA TGCAGTGCTGGGCGGTACGAGCAGTACTTC. As protein: CSAGRYEQYF.